This is a list of T cell receptor beta chains from one sample in a study of cytomegalovirus exposure and HLA in healthy donors. Using immunoSEQ multiplex PCR, the repertoire was profiled, and TCRdb retains in-frame clones only, with some absent. The repertoire includes 150,000 or so clones, just under 90% of them detected once, and 6.2% sits in the top ten. Sample: PBMCs. Receptors were obtained from a woman in her 30s in good health and CMV-seropositive. CDR3s include the opening cysteine and the closing phenylalanine or tryptophan. Fields, in order: V gene, clone size, D gene, J gene, CDR3 protein, CDR3 DNA. A D gene is named only where the DNA matches it firmly. Clone size appears in some rows only: once, few, many, or a class for an expanded clone.

V gene: TRBV5-4
clone size: .
D gene: .
J gene: TRBJ1-1
CDR3 protein: CASSSQGISTEAFF
CDR3 DNA: TGTGCCAGCAGCAGTCAGGGGATATCCACTGAAGCTTTCTTT

V gene: TRBV7-9
clone size: .
D gene: TRBD1
J gene: TRBJ2-3
CDR3 protein: CASSTGQGLTDTQYF
CDR3 DNA: TGTGCCAGCAGCACGGGACAGGGGTTGACAGATACGCAGTATTTT

V gene: TRBV5-1
clone size: .
D gene: .
J gene: TRBJ1-3
CDR3 protein: CASRARSATGNTIYF
CDR3 DNA: TGCGCCAGCCGAGCGAGGAGCGCGACTGGAAACACCATATATTTT

V gene: TRBV6-1
clone size: .
D gene: TRBD2
J gene: TRBJ2-2
CDR3 protein: CASRLAGVNTGELFF
CDR3 DNA: TGTGCCAGCAGACTAGCGGGAGTAAACACCGGGGAGCTGTTTTTT

V gene: TRBV5-1
clone size: .
D gene: .
J gene: TRBJ2-5
CDR3 protein: CASSLGARETQYF
CDR3 DNA: TGCGCCAGCAGCTTGGGGGCCCGGGAGACCCAGTACTTC

V gene: TRBV5-1
clone size: .
D gene: .
J gene: TRBJ2-2
CDR3 protein: CASSLLTGELFF
CDR3 DNA: TGCGCCAGCAGCCTCCTTACCGGGGAGCTGTTTTTT

V gene: TRBV5-4
clone size: .
D gene: TRBD2
J gene: TRBJ2-3
CDR3 protein: CASSLPSGEASTDTQYF
CDR3 DNA: TGTGCCAGCAGCTTGCCCAGCGGGGAAGCTAGCACAGATACGCAGTATTTT

V gene: TRBV28
clone size: .
D gene: TRBD1
J gene: TRBJ1-1
CDR3 protein: CATIEDRLNMNTEAFF
CDR3 DNA: TGTGCCACCATAGAGGACAGGCTAAACATGAACACTGAAGCTTTCTTT

V gene: TRBV19
clone size: .
D gene: .
J gene: TRBJ1-2
CDR3 protein: CASSDTGPNYGYTF
CDR3 DNA: TGTGCCAGTAGCGACACAGGGCCAAACTATGGCTACACCTTC

V gene: TRBV28
clone size: .
D gene: .
J gene: TRBJ1-5
CDR3 protein: CASSLRQRNQPQHF
CDR3 DNA: TGTGCCAGCAGTTTAAGGCAGCGAAATCAGCCCCAGCATTTT

V gene: TRBV18
clone size: .
D gene: .
J gene: TRBJ2-7
CDR3 protein: CASSPSRNSYEQYF
CDR3 DNA: TGTGCCAGCTCACCCTCGAGGAACTCCTACGAGCAGTACTTC

V gene: TRBV5-4
clone size: .
D gene: .
J gene: TRBJ1-2
CDR3 protein: CASSLRGNYGYTF
CDR3 DNA: TGTGCCAGCAGCTTGCGGGGTAACTATGGCTACACCTTC

V gene: TRBV19
clone size: few
D gene: .
J gene: TRBJ2-1
CDR3 protein: CASKDWQSSYNEQFF
CDR3 DNA: TGTGCCAGTAAGGACTGGCAGAGCTCCTACAATGAGCAGTTCTTC

V gene: TRBV27
clone size: .
D gene: .
J gene: TRBJ2-5
CDR3 protein: CASSLVRPGTHETQYF
CDR3 DNA: TGTGCCAGCAGTTTAGTCCGTCCGGGAACCCACGAGACCCAGTACTTC

V gene: TRBV2
clone size: .
D gene: .
J gene: TRBJ2-3
CDR3 protein: CASSQETQYF
CDR3 DNA: TGTGCCAGCTCCCAAGAGACGCAGTATTTT